This T cell receptor beta chain emerged from a study of T cells after yellow fever vaccination. TCRdb redid the calling of the 5' RACE reads with MiXCR, one entry per CDR3 protein. The sample yields 310,000 or so distinct CDR3 sequences, 6.5% to 8.5% seen once. This clonotype was recorded many times. What it recognizes is unknown. Overall study findings and caveats: FACS-sorted repertoires could contain abundant clonotypes contaminating from the bulk population.

V was pared by 5 bases and J by 8 bases, with 18 bases between. The CDR3 consists of 14 residues. The genes are TRBV12-3 or TRBV12-4 and TRBJ1-2, with D maybe TRBD1 (5 bases). This sequence was found in a man younger than 35 who received the YFV17D yellow fever vaccine. The specimen was PBMCs, collected about 49 days after the first yellow fever vaccination. This chain's CDR3 is CASSGVEGMAGYTF. The CDR3 DNA is TGTGCCAGCAGTGGGGTGGAGGGGATGGCCGGCTACACCTTC.